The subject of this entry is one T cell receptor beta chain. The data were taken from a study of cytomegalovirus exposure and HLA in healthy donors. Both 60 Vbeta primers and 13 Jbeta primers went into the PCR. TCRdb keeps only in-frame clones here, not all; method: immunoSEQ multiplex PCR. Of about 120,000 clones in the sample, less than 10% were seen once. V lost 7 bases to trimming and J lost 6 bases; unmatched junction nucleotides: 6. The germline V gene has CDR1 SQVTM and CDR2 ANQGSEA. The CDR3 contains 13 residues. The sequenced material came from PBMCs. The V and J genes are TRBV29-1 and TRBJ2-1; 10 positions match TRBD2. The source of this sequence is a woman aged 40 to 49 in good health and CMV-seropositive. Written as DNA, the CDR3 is TGCAGCGCTGTGGGACTAGCGTTCAATGAGCAGTTCTTC. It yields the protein CSAVGLAFNEQFF.